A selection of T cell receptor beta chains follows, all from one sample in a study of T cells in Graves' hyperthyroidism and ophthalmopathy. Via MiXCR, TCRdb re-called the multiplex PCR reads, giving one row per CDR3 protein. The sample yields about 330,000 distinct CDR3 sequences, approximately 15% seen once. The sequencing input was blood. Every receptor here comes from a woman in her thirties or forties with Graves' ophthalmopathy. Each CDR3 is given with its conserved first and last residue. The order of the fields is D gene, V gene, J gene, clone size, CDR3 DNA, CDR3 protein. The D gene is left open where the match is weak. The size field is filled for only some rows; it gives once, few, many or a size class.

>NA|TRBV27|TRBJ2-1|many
TGTGCCAGCAGAGTCCGGCAGTCAAAGGATGAGCAGTTCTTC
CASRVRQSKDEQFF
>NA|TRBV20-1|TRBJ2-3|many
TGCAGTGCTATGCCAGCAACCCCAGATACGCAGTATTTT
CSAMPATPDTQYF
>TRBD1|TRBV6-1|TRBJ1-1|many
TGTGCCGCAAGACAGGGGACGAAGAACACTGAAGCTTTCTTT
CAARQGTKNTEAFF
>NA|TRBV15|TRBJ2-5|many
TGTGCCACCAGCAGAGATCTTTTCTGGGGAAAAGAGACCCAGTACTTC
CATSRDLFWGKETQYF
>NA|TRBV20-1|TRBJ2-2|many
TGCAGTGCTAGACAGGGTTCGAACACCGGGGAGCTGTTTTTT
CSARQGSNTGELFF
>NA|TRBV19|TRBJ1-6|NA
TGTGCCAGTAGAGCGGCGCTTTCTAATTCACCCCTCCACTTT
CASRAALSNSPLHF
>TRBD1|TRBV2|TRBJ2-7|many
TGTGCCAGCCTGGGACAGGGGAGCGACGAGCAGTACTTC
CASLGQGSDEQYF
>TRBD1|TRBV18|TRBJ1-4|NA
TGTGCCAGCTCACTGACAGGGGTAACTAATGAAAAACTGTTTTTT
CASSLTGVTNEKLFF
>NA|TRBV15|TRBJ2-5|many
TGTGCCACCTCCAAGGGGGACCAAGAGACCCAGTACTTC
CATSKGDQETQYF
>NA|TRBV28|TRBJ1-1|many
TGTGCCAGCAGTCCCGGGGGGACTCAGGGAGCTTTCTTT
CASSPGGTQGAFF
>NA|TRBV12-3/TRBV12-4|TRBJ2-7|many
TGTGCCAGCAGCTTAGGTCCTCCCTACGAGCAGTACTTC
CASSLGPPYEQYF
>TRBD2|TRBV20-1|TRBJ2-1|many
TGCAGTGCTCCCGGGGACTACGGAAACAATGAGCAGTTCTTC
CSAPGDYGNNEQFF
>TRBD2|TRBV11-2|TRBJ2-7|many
TGTGCCAGCAGCTACTCTAGCGGGGGAACCTACGAGCAGTACTTC
CASSYSSGGTYEQYF
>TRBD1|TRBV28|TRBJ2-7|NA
TGTGCCAGCAGTCTCGCCGGGACAGGGGGCCACGAGCAGTACTTC
CASSLAGTGGHEQYF
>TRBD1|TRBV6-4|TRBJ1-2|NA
TGTGCCAGCAGTGACTCCGGGACAGGGGGCTACACCTTC
CASSDSGTGGYTF
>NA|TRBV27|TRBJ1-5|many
TGTGCCAGCAGTTTGGGGTCGGGCAATCAGCCCCAGCATTTT
CASSLGSGNQPQHF
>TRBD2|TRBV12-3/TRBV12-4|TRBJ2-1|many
TGTGCCAGCAGTTTCGGGACTAGCGGGGGGGCTGGAAATGAGCAGTTCTTC
CASSFGTSGGAGNEQFF
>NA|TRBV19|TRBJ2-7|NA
TGTGCCAGTGAAGACGAGGCCCCTCCCCATAACGAGCAGTACTTC
CASEDEAPPHNEQYF
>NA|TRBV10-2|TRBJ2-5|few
TGCGCCAGCAGCCGAATGGGGGCCTTGGAGACCCAGTACTTC
CASSRMGALETQYF
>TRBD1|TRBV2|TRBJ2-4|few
TGTGCCAGCAGTGACGGACAGGGGGTCGGCATTCAGTACTTC
CASSDGQGVGIQYF
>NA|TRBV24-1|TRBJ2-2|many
TGTGCCACCAGTGATTCCGGGCGGATAGATTCCGGGGAGCTGTTTTTT
CATSDSGRIDSGELFF
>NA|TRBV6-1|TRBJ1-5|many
TGTGCCAGCAGTGAACGAGTGGGGGGGGCTAATCAGCCCCAGCATTTT
CASSERVGGANQPQHF
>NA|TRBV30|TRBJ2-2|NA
TGTGCCTGGAGTGTAAGGACCGGGGAGCTGTTTTTT
CAWSVRTGELFF
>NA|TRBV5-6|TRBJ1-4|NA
TGTGCCAGCAGCTCCCTAAGGATGGCACCTGCAACTAATGAAAAACTGTTTTTT
CASSSLRMAPATNEKLFF
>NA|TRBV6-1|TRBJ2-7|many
TGTGCCAGCAACCCGGTTAACGTCTACGAGCAGTACTTC
CASNPVNVYEQYF
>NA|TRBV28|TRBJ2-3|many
TGTGCCAGCAGTTCACACGTGTCCCCTAGCACAGATACGCAGTATTTT
CASSSHVSPSTDTQYF
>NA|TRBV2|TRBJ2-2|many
TGTGCCAGCAGTGAAGCGCTTCTGCGGAGAAGGGGGGAGCTGTTTTTT
CASSEALLRRRGELFF
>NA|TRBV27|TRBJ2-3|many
TGTGCCAGCAGCAGACCACATGGTACGCAGTATTTT
CASSRPHGTQYF
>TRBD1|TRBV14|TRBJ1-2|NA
TGTGCCAGCAGGCTAACAGGGGTAACCCATGGCTACACCTTC
CASRLTGVTHGYTF
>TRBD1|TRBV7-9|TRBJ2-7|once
TGTGCCAGCAGCTTAGCCTTGGACAGGGACTCCTACGAGCAGTACTTC
CASSLALDRDSYEQYF
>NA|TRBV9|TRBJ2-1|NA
TGTGCCAGCAGCGTGGGGGGGGGGGGCTGGTCCTACAATGAGCAGTTCTTC
CASSVGGGGWSYNEQFF
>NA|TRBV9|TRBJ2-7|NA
TGTGCCAGCAGCGTAGGGATAGAAGGAATCTACGAGCAGTACTTC
CASSVGIEGIYEQYF
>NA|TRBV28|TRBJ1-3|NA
TGTGCCAGCAGTTTCGCCCCAGCCCACTCTGGAAACACCATATATTTT
CASSFAPAHSGNTIYF
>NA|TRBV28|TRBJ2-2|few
TGTGCCAGCAGTTTTGTGGGCCCCCACACCGGGGAGCTGTTTTTT
CASSFVGPHTGELFF
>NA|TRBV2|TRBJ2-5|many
TGTGCCAGCCGGGACTCATACCAAGAGACCCAGTACTTC
CASRDSYQETQYF
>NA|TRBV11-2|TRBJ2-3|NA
TGTGCCAGCAGCTTAGAAGGGGGGTGGCGTATCACAGATACGCAGTATTTT
CASSLEGGWRITDTQYF
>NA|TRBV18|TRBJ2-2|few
TGTGCCAGCTCACCACAGAGGCCGAACACCGGGGAGCTGTTTTTT
CASSPQRPNTGELFF
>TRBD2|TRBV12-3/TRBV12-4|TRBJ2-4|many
TGTGCCAGCAGGCAGCGGGGGGATCAAAACATTCAGTACTTC
CASRQRGDQNIQYF
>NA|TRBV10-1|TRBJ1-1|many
TGCGCCAGCAGTGCCTGGACAGACACTGAAGCTTTCTTT
CASSAWTDTEAFF
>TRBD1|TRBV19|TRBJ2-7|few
TGTGCCAGTAGTATTTTACAGGGGGCCAACCGCGACGAGCAGTACTTC
CASSILQGANRDEQYF
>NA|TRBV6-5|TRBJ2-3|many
TGTGCCAGCAGTTATAATATAAGGGCCCGGCGCACAGATACGCAGTATTTT
CASSYNIRARRTDTQYF
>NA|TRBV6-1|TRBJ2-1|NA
TGTGCCAGCAGTTATTTTAATGAGCAGTTCTTC
CASSYFNEQFF
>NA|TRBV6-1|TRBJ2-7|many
TGTGCCAGCAGTGGAGGATTGTCCCCCTACGAGCAGTACTTC
CASSGGLSPYEQYF
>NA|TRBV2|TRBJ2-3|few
TGTGCCAGCAGTGAAGCAGTGGGGGCAGATACGCAGTATTTT
CASSEAVGADTQYF
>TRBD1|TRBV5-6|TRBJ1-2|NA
TGTGCCAGCAGCCGCCTTATCGACAGGGCCTATGGCTACACCTTC
CASSRLIDRAYGYTF